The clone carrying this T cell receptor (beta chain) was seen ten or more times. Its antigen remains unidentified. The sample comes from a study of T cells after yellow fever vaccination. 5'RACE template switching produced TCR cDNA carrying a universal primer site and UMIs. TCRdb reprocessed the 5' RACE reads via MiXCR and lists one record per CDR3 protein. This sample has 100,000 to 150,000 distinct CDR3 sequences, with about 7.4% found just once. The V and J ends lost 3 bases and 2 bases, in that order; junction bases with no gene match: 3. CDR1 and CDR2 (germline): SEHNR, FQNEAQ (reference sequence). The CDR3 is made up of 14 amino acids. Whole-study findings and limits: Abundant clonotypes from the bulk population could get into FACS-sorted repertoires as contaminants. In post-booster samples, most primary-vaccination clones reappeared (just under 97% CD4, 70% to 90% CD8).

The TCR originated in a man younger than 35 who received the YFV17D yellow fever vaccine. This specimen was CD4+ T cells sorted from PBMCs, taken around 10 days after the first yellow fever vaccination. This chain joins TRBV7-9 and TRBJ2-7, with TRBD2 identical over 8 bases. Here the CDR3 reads CASSFTSGPYEQYV. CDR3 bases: TGTGCCAGCAGCTTTACTAGCGGCCCCTACGAGCAGTACGTC.